This T cell receptor (beta chain) was captured in a study of cytomegalovirus exposure and HLA in healthy donors. Findings and caveats of the study: Most TCR sequences showed up rarely, but some public TCRs showed up in many donors. A later analysis showed HLA-associated TCR beta chains outstripping equally common others in clonal expansion.

Vbeta (60) and Jbeta (13) primers were used in the PCR. Using immunoSEQ multiplex PCR, the repertoire was profiled, and TCRdb retains in-frame clones only, with some absent. The sample includes about 190,000 clones, more than 80% of them seen just once. In the case of this clone: Its specificity is unknown.

The sequenced sample consisted of PBMCs. The sequence came from a woman between 45 and 65 years old in good health and CMV-seropositive.

The CDR3 reads CASSYHRPGEGYGYTF. Here the CDR3 DNA reads TGTGCCAGCAGTTACCATAGACCCGGGGAAGGGTATGGCTACACCTTC. The chain couples TRBV6-5 to TRBJ1-2, with D hard to call. Germline CDR1 MNHEY, CDR2 SVGAGI. Trimming cost V 2 bases and J 5 bases, with 18 bases left between them. The CDR3 consists of 16 residues.